Here is one TCR beta chain with its context. Its cognate antigen is unknown. The germline V gene encodes CDR1 MNHNY and CDR2 SVGAGI (reference sequence). CDR3 size: 15 residues. V was clipped by 6 bases and J by 4 bases, with 15 bases between them. This entry is derived from a study of T cells after posttransplantation cyclophosphamide. Study observations and caveats: Recipient CMV seropositivity and CMV reactivation strongly tracked TRB clonality. TRB overlap between skin or GI tissue T cells and blood was limited.

TCRdb keeps only in-frame clones here, not all; method: immunoSEQ multiplex PCR. The sample has 9,000 to 15,000 clones, 81% seen once. Control samples came 1 year after myeloablative marrow transplants with methotrexate plus calcineurin inhibitor. This chain connects TRBV6-6 to TRBJ1-4; perhaps TRBD1 as D (5 bases). The TCR comes from a male patient between 25 and 40 years old who received an allogeneic stem cell transplant from an unrelated donor, was CMV-positive, and had acute GVHD only. Some T cells could come from the graft donor. Source: PBMCs, taken 350 to 400 days after allogeneic stem cell transplant with calcineurin inhibitor and methotrexate. The CDR3 nucleotides are TGTGCCAGCAGCCGTCCCGGACAATATAATGAAAAACTGTTTTTT. Translating gives CASSRPGQYNEKLFF.